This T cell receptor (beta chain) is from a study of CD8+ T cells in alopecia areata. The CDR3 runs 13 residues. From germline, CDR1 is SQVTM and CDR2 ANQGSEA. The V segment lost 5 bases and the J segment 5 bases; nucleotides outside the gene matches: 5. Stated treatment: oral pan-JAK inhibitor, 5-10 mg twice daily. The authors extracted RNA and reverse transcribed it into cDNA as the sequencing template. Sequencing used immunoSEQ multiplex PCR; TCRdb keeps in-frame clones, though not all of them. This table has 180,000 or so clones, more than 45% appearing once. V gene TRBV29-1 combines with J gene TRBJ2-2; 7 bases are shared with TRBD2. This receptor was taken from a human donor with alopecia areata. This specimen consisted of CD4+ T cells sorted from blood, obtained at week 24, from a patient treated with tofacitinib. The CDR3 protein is CSVMRGRTGELFF. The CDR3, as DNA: TGCAGCGTTATGCGGGGGAGGACCGGGGAGCTGTTTTTT.